Following are 5 T cell receptor beta chains from one sample sequenced in a study of cytomegalovirus exposure and HLA in healthy donors. PCR was performed using 60 Vbeta and 13 Jbeta primers. Sequencing was performed with immunoSEQ multiplex PCR; in TCRdb, only in-frame clones are kept and a portion is missing. The profile covers under 200,000 clones, with around 79% appearing a single time and approximately 4.4% taken by the ten largest. Input material: PBMCs. These receptors originate from a woman in her 30s in good health and CMV-seropositive.

The chain is built from TRBV19 and TRBJ1-2; TRBD1 matches 8 bases. CDR3 size: 13 residues. Germline-derived CDR1 and CDR2 are LNHDA and SQIVND (reference sequence). The trim removed 6 bases at V and 8 bases at J, leaving 8 bases unmatched. Written as DNA, the CDR3 is TGTGCCAGTAGAGGGACAGGTGTAGAGGGCTACACCTTC. Its translation: CASRGTGVEGYTF.

This chain links TRBV7-2 with TRBJ2-3; 7 bases match TRBD2. This CDR3 has 15 amino acids. The V gene end was trimmed by 3 bases and the J gene end by 5 bases; junction bases not matched to a gene: 8. Looked up from germline, CDR1 is SGHTA and CDR2 is FQGNSA. This CDR3 is CASSFSRELGDTQYF. CDR3 nucleotide sequence: TGTGCCAGCAGCTTTTCGCGGGAGCTGGGAGATACGCAGTATTTT.

This CDR3 is CASGGARETQYF. The CDR3 DNA reads as TGTGCCAGCGGGGGGGCGAGGGAGACCCAGTACTTC. This chain links TRBV7-2 with TRBJ2-5, with D maybe TRBD2 (7 bases). Germline-derived CDR1 and CDR2 are SGHTA and FQGNSA. Trimming pared 8 bases from V and 5 bases from J, leaving 12 bases between. The CDR3 runs to 12 residues.

This chain joins TRBV5-8 and TRBJ1-6, with 7 bases matching TRBD1. Unmatched junction bases numbered 7, after V lost 4 bases and J lost 9 bases. From germline, CDR1 is SGHTS and CDR2 YDEGEE. The CDR3 has 14 amino acids. The CDR3 region is CASSRETGISPLHF. CDR3 nucleotide sequence: TGTGCCAGCAGCCGAGAGACAGGGATTTCACCCCTCCACTTT.

This clone was counted between two and nine times. The chain carries TRBV19 and TRBJ2-5; D may be TRBD2 (7 bases). The CDR3 totals 15 residues. CDR1 and CDR2 (germline): LNHDA, SQIVND (reference sequence). Trimming stripped 4 bases from V and 4 bases from J, with 16 bases between. DNA for the CDR3: TGTGCCAGTAGTAGTCAAGGCGGGGGCACAGAGACCCAGTACTTC. It yields the protein CASSSQGGGTETQYF.